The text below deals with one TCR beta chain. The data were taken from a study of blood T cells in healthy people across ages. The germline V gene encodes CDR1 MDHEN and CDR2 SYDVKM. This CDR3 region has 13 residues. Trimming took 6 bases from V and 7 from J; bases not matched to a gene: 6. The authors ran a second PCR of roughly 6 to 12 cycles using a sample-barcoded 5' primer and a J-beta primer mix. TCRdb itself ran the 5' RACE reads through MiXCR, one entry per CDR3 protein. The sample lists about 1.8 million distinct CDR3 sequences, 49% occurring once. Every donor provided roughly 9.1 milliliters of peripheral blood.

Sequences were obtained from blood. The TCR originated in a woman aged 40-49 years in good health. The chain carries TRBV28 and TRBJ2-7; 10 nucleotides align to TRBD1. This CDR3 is CASRRQGAHEQYF. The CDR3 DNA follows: TGTGCCAGCAGGAGACAGGGGGCTCATGAGCAGTACTTC.